This TCR beta chain emerged from a study of post-analysis software for immune sequencing data. Study background: Included among the disease courses, which were recorded for the cohort, were relapsing-remitting, secondary progressive and progressive-relapsing multiple sclerosis.

On this clonotype: Its antigen is currently unknown.

Overall study results and limits: Among multiple sclerosis patients, normalized Chao1 diversity was significantly below that of controls. The study found TRBV5-6, TRBV5-1 and TRBV20-1 among five TRBV segments more frequent in patients than controls.

Trimming took off 9 bases at V and 2 bases at J, with 19 bases between the two ends. Per the germline V gene, CDR1 is MNHEY and CDR2 is SVGAGI. The CDR3 is 15 residues long. Unique molecular identifiers featured in each of the TCR beta cDNA libraries. Between about 0.9 and 11 million T cells gave rise to approximately 520,000 cDNA molecules. MiXCR, applied by TCRdb to the PCR reads, yields one record per CDR3 protein. The sample records just over 250,000 distinct CDR3 sequences, less than 40% being singletons. The sequenced material came from blood. The source of this sequence is a girl aged 10-17 years with multiple sclerosis. The rearrangement joins TRBV6-5 to TRBJ1-2, with D possibly matching TRBD1 (5 bases). CDR3 region: CASSRTTNTNYGYTF. The CDR3 DNA is TGTGCCAGTAGCCGGACAACAAACACGAACTATGGCTACACCTTC.